A single sample is the source of the 12 T cell receptor beta chains below, sequenced in a study of shared clonotypes between healthy human individuals (TCRdb year 2020). The library was produced with the immunoSEQ multiplex PCR assay. TCRdb retrieved this table from immuneACCESS and kept in-frame rearrangements only. Not all clones are present; in checked studies, unresolved V genes account for under half, and no reason is known for the remainder. Recorded for this sample are about 1 million clones; more than 60% of them occurred a single time. The ten top clones hold nearly 1.5% of the sample. The sequencing input was memory CD4+ T cells sorted from blood. Reading the label with the study, this specimen's cell subset or site is: CD45RA-negative fraction. These receptor sequences come from a man between 18 and 35 years old in good health.

V is TRBV7-2 and J is TRBJ2-7, with unresolved D. CDR3 length equals 15 residues. The germline gives CDR1 SGHTA, CDR2 FQGNSA. V gave up 5 bases and J gave up 4 bases, with 18 bases separating them. CDR3 protein: CASSPWGSVVYEQYF. The DNA of the CDR3 is TGTGCCAGCAGCCCATGGGGTTCCGTTGTGTACGAGCAGTACTTC.

This chain uses TRBV6-5 with TRBJ1-5, with 9 nucleotides matching TRBD1. CDR1 and CDR2 from the germline V gene are MNHEY and SVGAGI. V lost 5 bases and J lost 5; bases outside the gene matches: 4. There are 14 residues in the CDR3. As DNA, the CDR3 is TGTGCCAGCAGTAACAGGGGGCAATATCAGCCCCAGCATTTT. Residues: CASSNRGQYQPQHF.

This clone came up many times. Other DNA sequences in this sample translate to the same CDR3. J is TRBJ1-2 and V is TRBV5-1; D possibly corresponds to TRBD1 (5 bases). Germline V lookup: CDR1 SGHRS, CDR2 YFSETQ. The CDR3 covers 14 residues. Trimming removed 0 bases at V and 2 bases at J, with 8 bases between. CDR3 loop: CASSLDPGNYGYTF. The CDR3 coding sequence is TGCGCCAGCAGCTTGGACCCAGGGAACTATGGCTACACCTTC. The full variable domain, its missing parts supplied by reference TRBV5-1 and TRBJ1-2, is KAGVTQTPRYLIKTRGQQVTLSCSPISGHRSVSWYQQTPGQGLQFLFEYFSETQRNKGNFPGRFSGRQFSNSRSEMNVSTLELGDSALYLCASSLDPGNYGYTFGSGTRLTVV.

V usage is TRBV13 and J usage is TRBJ1-6; a weak D match, TRBD1 (5 bases). V was pared by 7 bases and J by 6 bases, with 13 bases between. The CDR3 runs to 14 residues. Germline CDR1 and CDR2: PRHDT and FYEKMQ (reference sequence). The CDR3: CASTPAGPNSPLHF. The CDR3 region has the DNA TGTGCCAGCACCCCTGCGGGGCCTAATTCACCCCTCCACTTT.

A word on this clone: Other DNA sequences in the sample encode the same CDR3. This chain links TRBV18 with TRBJ2-3; D ambiguous. Trimming stripped 3 bases from V and 3 bases from J, with 4 bases between. Germline assignment: CDR1 KGHSH and CDR2 LQKENI. The CDR3 length is 12 residues. In DNA form, the CDR3 reads TGTGCCAGCTCACCCACTACAGATACGCAGTATTTT. This sequence encodes CASSPTTDTQYF. Looking up the rest from reference TRBV18 and TRBJ2-3 gives the full variable domain: NAGVMQNPRHLVRRRGQEARLRCSPMKGHSHVYWYRQLPEEGLKFMVYLQKENIIDESGMPKERFSAEFPKEGPSILRIQQVVRGDSAAYFCASSPTTDTQYFGPGTRLTVL.

To note about this clone: The sample has other DNA sequences that encode this CDR3 too. The V gene is TRBV20-1, the J gene TRBJ1-2, with D tentatively TRBD1 (5 bases). This CDR3 is built from 11 residues. CDR1 and CDR2 (germline): DFQATT, SNEGSKA (reference sequence). The V end was cut by 0 bases, the J end by 8 bases, with 7 bases between. CDR3 amino acids: CSAREGPGYTF. CDR3 coding DNA: TGCAGTGCTAGAGAGGGGCCGGGCTACACCTTC.

In this sample, this clone turned up a few times. The chain employs TRBV9 and TRBJ1-6, with unresolved D. Germline CDR1 and CDR2: SGDLS and YYNGEE. Trimming pared 0 bases from V and 9 bases from J, leaving 4 bases between. The CDR3 runs to 12 residues. For the CDR3, the DNA is TGTGCCAGCAGCGTAGGTGGTTCACCCCTCCACTTT. Protein: CASSVGGSPLHF. Variable domain in full (rest from reference TRBV9 and TRBJ1-6): DSGVTQTPKHLITATGQRVTLRCSPRSGDLSVYWYQQSLDQGLQFLIQYYNGEERAKGNILERFSAQQFPDLHSELNLSSLELGDSALYFCASSVGGSPLHFGNGTRLTVT.

This chain links TRBV7-6 with TRBJ2-1, with 13 positions matching TRBD2. V lost 0 bases and J lost 8; bases outside the gene matches: 7. Per germline, CDR1 SGHVS and CDR2 FNYEAQ. This CDR3 region has 17 residues. The chain's CDR3 is CASSLAGGLAGDDEQFF. CDR3 nucleotides: TGTGCCAGCAGCTTAGCGGGTGGACTAGCGGGGGATGATGAGCAGTTCTTC.

The CDR3 bases are TGTGCCAGCAGTGACGGGACAGGGGTAGGATCACCCCTCCACTTT. Amino acids: CASSDGTGVGSPLHF. The chain has TRBV6-1 and TRBJ1-6; 10 bases are shared with TRBD1. CDR1 and CDR2 (germline): MNHNS, SASEGT. The CDR3 has 15 amino acids. The J segment lost 10 bases and the V segment lost 3 bases, leaving 6 bases of the junction unmatched.

This sequence joins TRBV5-8 and TRBJ2-6; D possibly uses TRBD1 or TRBD2 (5 bases each). The germline CDR1 and CDR2 sequences are SGHTS and YDEGEE. V was pared by 2 bases and J by 7 bases, with 16 bases between. The CDR3 consists of 16 residues. CDR3 amino acids: CASSFGRQRGANVLTF. CDR3 coding DNA: TGTGCCAGCAGCTTCGGACGGCAGAGGGGCGCCAACGTCCTGACTTTC.

The genes are TRBV4-2 and TRBJ1-2, with D hard to call. V was clipped by 0 bases and J by 2 bases, with 7 bases between them. CDR1 is LGHNA, CDR2 YNFKEQ, per germline. The CDR3 runs to 14 residues. This CDR3 reads CASSQDHGNYGYTF. The CDR3 DNA sequence: TGTGCCAGCAGCCAAGACCACGGGAACTATGGCTACACCTTC.

This clone was counted a few times. CDR3 in amino acids: CASSLSSPYGYTF. The CDR3 nucleotides are TGCGCCAGCAGCTTGTCGTCACCCTATGGCTACACCTTC. V is TRBV5-1 and J is TRBJ1-2; D uncertain. The germline gives CDR1 SGHRS, CDR2 YFSETQ. Trimming took 1 base from V and 4 from J, leaving 8 bases between them. The CDR3 is 13 residues long.